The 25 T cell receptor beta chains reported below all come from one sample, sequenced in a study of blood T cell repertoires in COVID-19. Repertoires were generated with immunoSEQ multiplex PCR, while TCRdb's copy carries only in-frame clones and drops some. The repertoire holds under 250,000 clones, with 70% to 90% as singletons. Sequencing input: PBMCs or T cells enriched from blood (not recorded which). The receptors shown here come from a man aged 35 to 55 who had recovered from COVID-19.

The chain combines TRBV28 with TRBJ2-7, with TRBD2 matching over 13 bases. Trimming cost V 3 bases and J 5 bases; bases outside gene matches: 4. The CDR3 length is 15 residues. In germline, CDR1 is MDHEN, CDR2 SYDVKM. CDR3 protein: CASSFRLAGGDEQYF. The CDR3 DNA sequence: TGTGCCAGCAGTTTCCGACTAGCGGGAGGCGACGAGCAGTACTTC.

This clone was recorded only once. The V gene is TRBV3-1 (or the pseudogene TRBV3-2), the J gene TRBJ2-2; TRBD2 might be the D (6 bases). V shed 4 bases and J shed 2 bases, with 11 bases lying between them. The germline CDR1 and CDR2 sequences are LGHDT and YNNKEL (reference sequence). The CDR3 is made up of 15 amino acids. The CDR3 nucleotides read TGTGCCAGCAGCCTCGGGACTCATAACACCGGGGAGCTGTTTTTT. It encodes CASSLGTHNTGELFF.

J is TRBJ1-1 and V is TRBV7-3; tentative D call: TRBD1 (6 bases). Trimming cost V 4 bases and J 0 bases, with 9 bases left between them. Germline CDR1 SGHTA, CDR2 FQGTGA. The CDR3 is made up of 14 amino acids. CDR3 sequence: CASSSQGLNTEAFF. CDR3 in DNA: TGTGCCAGCAGCTCACAGGGCTTGAACACTGAAGCTTTCTTT.

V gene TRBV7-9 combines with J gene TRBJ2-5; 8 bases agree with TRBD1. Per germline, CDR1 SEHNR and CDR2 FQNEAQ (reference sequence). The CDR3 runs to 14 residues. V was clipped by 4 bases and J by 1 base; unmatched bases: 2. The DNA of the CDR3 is TGTGCCAGCAGCTCCAGGGGGCCCCAAGAGACCCAGTACTTC. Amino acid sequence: CASSSRGPQETQYF.

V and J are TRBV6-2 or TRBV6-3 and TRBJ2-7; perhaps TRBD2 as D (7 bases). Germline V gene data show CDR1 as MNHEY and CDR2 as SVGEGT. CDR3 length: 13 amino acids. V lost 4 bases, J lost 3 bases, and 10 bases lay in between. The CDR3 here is CASSSGGYYEQYF. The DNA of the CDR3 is TGTGCCAGCAGTTCGGGGGGCTACTACGAGCAGTACTTC.

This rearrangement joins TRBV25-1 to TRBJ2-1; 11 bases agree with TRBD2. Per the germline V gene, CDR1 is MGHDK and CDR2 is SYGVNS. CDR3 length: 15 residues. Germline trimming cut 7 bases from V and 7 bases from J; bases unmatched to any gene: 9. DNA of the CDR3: TGTGCCAGCACCTTAGCGGGAGGGCCCAGAAATGAGCAGTTCTTC. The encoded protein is CASTLAGGPRNEQFF.

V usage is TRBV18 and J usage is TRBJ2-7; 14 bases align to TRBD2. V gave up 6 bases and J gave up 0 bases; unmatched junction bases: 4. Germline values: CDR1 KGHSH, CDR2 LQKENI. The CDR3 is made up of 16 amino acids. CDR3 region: CASSGLAGEASYEQYF. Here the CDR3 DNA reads TGTGCCAGCTCGGGACTAGCGGGGGAGGCCTCCTACGAGCAGTACTTC.

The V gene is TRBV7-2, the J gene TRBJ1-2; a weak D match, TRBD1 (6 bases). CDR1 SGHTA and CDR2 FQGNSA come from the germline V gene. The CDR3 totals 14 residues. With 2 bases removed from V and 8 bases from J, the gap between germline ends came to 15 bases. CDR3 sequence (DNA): TGTGCCAGCAGCTTAAGGCTGCCGGGGACAGGCTACACCTTC. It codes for CASSLRLPGTGYTF. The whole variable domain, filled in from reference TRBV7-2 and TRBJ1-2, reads GAGVSQSPSNKVTEKGKDVELRCDPISGHTALYWYRQSLGQGLEFLIYFQGNSAPDKSGLPSDRFSAERTGGSVSTLTIQRTQQEDSAVYLCASSLRLPGTGYTFGSGTRLTVV.

The CDR3, as DNA: TGTGCCAGCAGCCACCGGGACTCCACAGATACGCAGTATTTT. It encodes CASSHRDSTDTQYF. The chain combines TRBV21-1 with TRBJ2-3; the table assigns TRBD2, which was not confirmed against the DNA. TRBV21-1 is designated a pseudogene. CDR3 size: 14 residues.

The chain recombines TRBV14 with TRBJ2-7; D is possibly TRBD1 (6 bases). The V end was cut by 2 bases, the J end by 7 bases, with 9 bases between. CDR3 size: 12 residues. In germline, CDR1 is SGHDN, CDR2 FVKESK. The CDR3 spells CASSQSDREQYF. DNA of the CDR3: TGTGCCAGCAGCCAATCGGACAGAGAGCAGTACTTC.

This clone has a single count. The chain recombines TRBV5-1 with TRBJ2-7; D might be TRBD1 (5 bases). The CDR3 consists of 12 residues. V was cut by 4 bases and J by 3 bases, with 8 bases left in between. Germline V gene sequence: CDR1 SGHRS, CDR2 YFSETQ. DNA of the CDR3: TGCGCCAGCAGCGCCCAGGGCTACGAGCAGTACTTC. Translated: CASSAQGYEQYF.

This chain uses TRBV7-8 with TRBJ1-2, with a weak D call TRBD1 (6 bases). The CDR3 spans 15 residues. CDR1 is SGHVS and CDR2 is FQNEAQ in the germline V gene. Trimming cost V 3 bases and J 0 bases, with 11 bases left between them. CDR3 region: CASSLGTGSNYGYTF. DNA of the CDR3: TGTGCCAGCAGCTTGGGTACAGGGTCTAACTATGGCTACACCTTC.

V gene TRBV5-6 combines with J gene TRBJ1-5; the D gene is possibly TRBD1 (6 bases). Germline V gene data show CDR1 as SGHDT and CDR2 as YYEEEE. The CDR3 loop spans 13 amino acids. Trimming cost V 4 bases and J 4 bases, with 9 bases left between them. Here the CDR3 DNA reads TGTGCCAGCAGCGCCACAGGGAATCAGCCCCAGCATTTT. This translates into CASSATGNQPQHF.

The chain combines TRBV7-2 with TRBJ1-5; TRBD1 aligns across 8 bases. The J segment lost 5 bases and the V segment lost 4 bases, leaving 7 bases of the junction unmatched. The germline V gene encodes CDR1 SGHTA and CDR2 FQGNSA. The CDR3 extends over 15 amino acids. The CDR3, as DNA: TGTGCCAGCAGCTCCGGACAGGGTGAATATCAGCCCCAGCATTTT. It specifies CASSSGQGEYQPQHF.

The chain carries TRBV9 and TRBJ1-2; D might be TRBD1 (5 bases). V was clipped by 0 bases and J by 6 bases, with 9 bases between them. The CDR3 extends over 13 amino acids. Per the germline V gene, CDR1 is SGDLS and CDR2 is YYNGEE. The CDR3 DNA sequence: TGTGCCAGCAGCGTAGTCGGGGGAGATGGCTACACCTTC. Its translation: CASSVVGGDGYTF.

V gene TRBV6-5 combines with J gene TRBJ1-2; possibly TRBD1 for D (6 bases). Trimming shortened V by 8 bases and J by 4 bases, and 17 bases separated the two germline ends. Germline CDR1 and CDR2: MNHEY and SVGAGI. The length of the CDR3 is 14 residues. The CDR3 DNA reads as TGTGCCAGCCTTATGGGGGGGGCGGCCTATGGCTACACCTTC. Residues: CASLMGGAAYGYTF.

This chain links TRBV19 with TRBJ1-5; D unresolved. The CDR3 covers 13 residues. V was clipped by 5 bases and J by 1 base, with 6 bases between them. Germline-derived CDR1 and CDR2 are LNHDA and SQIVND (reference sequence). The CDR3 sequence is CASSGQSNQPQHF. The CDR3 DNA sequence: TGTGCCAGTAGTGGGCAGAGCAATCAGCCCCAGCATTTT.

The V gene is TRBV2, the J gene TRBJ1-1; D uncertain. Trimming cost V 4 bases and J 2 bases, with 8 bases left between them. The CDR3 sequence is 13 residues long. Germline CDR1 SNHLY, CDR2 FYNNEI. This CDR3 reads CASSGTANTEAFF. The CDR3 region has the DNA TGTGCCAGCAGTGGTACAGCCAACACTGAAGCTTTCTTT.

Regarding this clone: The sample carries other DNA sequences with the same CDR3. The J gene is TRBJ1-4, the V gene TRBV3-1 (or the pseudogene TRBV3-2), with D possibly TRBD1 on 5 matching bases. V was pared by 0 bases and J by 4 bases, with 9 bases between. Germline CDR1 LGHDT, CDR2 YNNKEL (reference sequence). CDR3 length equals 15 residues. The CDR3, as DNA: TGTGCCAGCAGCCAAGACGGGGGGAATAATGAAAAACTGTTTTTT. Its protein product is CASSQDGGNNEKLFF.

CDR3 DNA sequence: TGTGCCAGCAGCGTAGCAGGGTCGTTCTCCTACAATGAGCAGTTCTTC. This sequence encodes CASSVAGSFSYNEQFF. This chain joins TRBV9 and TRBJ2-1, with D perhaps matching TRBD1 (5 bases). V was trimmed by 0 bases and J by 0 bases, leaving 10 bases between them. CDR3 length equals 16 residues. Looked up from germline, CDR1 is SGDLS and CDR2 is YYNGEE.

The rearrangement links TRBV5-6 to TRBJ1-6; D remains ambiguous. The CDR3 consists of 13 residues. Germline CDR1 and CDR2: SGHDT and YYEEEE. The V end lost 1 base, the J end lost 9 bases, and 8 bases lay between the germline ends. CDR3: CASSLLPSSPLHF. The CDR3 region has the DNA TGTGCCAGCAGCTTGCTACCGTCTTCACCCCTCCACTTT.

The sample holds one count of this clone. The DNA of the CDR3 is TGCGCCAGCAGCTACCGTAGCGGGACAGGGGGGTCCAATGAGCAGTTCTTC. This translates into CASSYRSGTGGSNEQFF. This chain joins TRBV10-1 and TRBJ2-1; 11 nucleotides align to TRBD1. V lost 6 bases and J lost 6; bases outside the gene matches: 13. CDR3 length equals 17 residues. Germline V gene lookup returns CDR1 WNHNN and CDR2 SYGVQD (reference sequence).

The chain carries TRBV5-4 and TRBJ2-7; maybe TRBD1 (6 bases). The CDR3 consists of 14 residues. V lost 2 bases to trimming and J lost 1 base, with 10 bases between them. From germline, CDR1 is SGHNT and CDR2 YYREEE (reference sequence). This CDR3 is CASSLDDRSYEQYF. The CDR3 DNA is TGTGCCAGCAGCTTAGATGACAGGTCCTACGAGCAGTACTTC.

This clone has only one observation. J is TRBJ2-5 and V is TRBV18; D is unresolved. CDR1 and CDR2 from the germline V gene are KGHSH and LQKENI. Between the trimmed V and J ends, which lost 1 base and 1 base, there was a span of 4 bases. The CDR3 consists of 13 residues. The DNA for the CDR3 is TGTGCCAGCTCACCACGGCCCCAAGAGACCCAGTACTTC. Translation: CASSPRPQETQYF.

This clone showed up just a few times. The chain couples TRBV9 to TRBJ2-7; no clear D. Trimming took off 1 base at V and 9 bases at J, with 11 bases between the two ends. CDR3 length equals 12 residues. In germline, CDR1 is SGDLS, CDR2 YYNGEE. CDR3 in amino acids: CASSVKVGVQYF. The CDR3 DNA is TGTGCCAGCAGCGTAAAGGTAGGAGTGCAGTACTTC.